This T cell receptor (beta chain) appears in the sequencing data of a study of CD8 T cells in ankylosing spondylitis. The CDR3 is made up of 15 amino acids. V shed 4 bases, J shed 3 bases, and the junction held 6 bases outside the gene matches. Germline CDR1 is SGHTA and CDR2 is FQGNSA. Only a few counts were recorded for this clonotype. TCRdb re-derived calls from the 5' RACE reads in MiXCR, one entry per CDR3 protein. The sample carries around 230,000 distinct CDR3 sequences, 7.5% to 9.5% recorded once. The gene calls are TRBV7-2 and TRBJ2-1; 7 bases are a match to TRBD2. The sequenced sample consisted of blood, either unsorted or a sorted T cell fraction (not recorded which). The clonotype comes from a female donor with ankylosing spondylitis or in good health (not recorded which). The CDR3 here is CASSSNGGGYNEQFF. CDR3 DNA: TGTGCCAGCAGCTCAAATGGCGGGGGCTACAATGAGCAGTTCTTC.